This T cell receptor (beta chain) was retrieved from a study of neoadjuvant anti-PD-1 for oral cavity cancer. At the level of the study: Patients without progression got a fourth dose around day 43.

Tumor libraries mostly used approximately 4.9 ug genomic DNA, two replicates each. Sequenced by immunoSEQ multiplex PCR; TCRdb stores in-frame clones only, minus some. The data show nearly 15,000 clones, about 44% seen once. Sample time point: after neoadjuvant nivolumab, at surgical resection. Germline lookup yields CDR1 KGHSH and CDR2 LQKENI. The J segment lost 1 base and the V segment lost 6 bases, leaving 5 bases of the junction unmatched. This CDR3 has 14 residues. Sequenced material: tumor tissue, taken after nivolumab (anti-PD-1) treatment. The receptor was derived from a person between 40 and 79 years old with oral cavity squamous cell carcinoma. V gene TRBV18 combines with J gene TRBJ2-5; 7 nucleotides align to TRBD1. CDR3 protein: CASSRTGSQETQYF. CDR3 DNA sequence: TGTGCCAGCTCGCGGACAGGTTCCCAAGAGACCCAGTACTTC.